The present T cell receptor beta chain was sequenced within a study of T cell repertoires and HLA-DP antigens. Study-wide results and limits: Pre-culture clonality, approximately 0.036, was far below sorted CD137+ clonality of around 0.39.

The data were produced by immunoSEQ multiplex PCR, yet TCRdb's version contains in-frame clones alone and is incomplete. This table holds tens of thousands of clones, around 77% found once. Losses at the gene ends were 7 bases for V and 0 bases for J; bases not matched to a gene: 6. CDR1 is SGHAT, CDR2 FQNNGV, per germline. The CDR3 has 15 amino acids. Comments on this clone: Its antigen is unknown.

V gene TRBV11-2 combines with J gene TRBJ1-3; 7 positions match TRBD1. The sequenced sample was CD4+ T cells from PBMCs. The origin of this receptor is a man in his fifties or sixties in good health and CMV-seronegative. CDR3 DNA: TGTGCCAGCACCCTAGGGGGCAACTCTGGAAACACCATATATTTT. Protein: CASTLGGNSGNTIYF.